This TCR beta chain is from a study of identical twins. Study-level points and caveats: Out-of-frame alpha sequences common to twins exhibited a surplus of low generation probability. Beta out-of-frame sequences showed weaker excess twin sharing.

Unique molecular identifiers were present on cDNA, and template switching added a universal primer site. TCRdb processed the 5' RACE reads anew with MiXCR; each CDR3 protein has one entry. The table records nearly 650,000 distinct CDR3 sequences, 7.1% of them present only once. There are a few counts of this clonotype. As yet, its antigen is unknown. The data also belong to a second study, concerning yellow fever vaccine responses in identical twins.

The receptor was isolated from a woman younger than 30 in good health. The specimen was PBMCs.

CDR3 protein: CASSQDQEGWGSYSYNEQFF. In DNA form, the CDR3 reads TGTGCCAGCAGCCAAGATCAAGAGGGATGGGGCAGCTACTCCTACAATGAGCAGTTCTTC. The V call is TRBV14, the J call TRBJ2-1, with D perhaps given as TRBD1 or TRBD2 (5 bases each). V was cut by 0 bases and J by 0 bases, with 21 bases left in between. CDR1 and CDR2 from the germline V gene are SGHDN and FVKESK. This CDR3 is built from 20 residues.